The entry that follows covers one T cell receptor beta chain sequence. This clonotype was counted at least ten times. The antigen it recognizes is unknown. The sample holds no much larger clone one base away, and base qualities are not on file. The data were taken from a study of spatial heterogeneity in lung cancer (dated by TCRdb to the late 2010s). Turning to the overall study: Beta-chain transcripts were consistently detected in greater numbers than alpha-chain transcripts, which likely reflected higher beta-chain transcript abundance. In the raw uncorrected reads, each unique combination of TCR and UMI appeared more than ten times on average. In non-small cell lung cancer, the study quantitatively compared TCR alpha and beta repertoires across several tumor regions, matched nontumor lung, and blood. Nonsynonymous mutation counts, determined by whole-exome sequencing of tumor tissue, were related to TCR repertoire features. At surgery, around 200 tumor regions, 64 matched nontumor lung samples and more than 55 PBMC samples were TCR-sequenced for both alpha and beta chains. What the work shows at the level of the full study, not this receptor alone: Ubiquitous expanded tumor TCRs were found in blood more often at tumor resection than at routine follow-up. Confirming at a functional level the hypothesis that regional TCRs recognize regional mutations was considered to require additional single-cell paired TCR alpha and beta sequencing.

Read against the paper, the sample's time point label means: sample taken at primary tumor resection. Without any cell sorting, TCR sequencing was performed on whole RNA extracted either from tumor and nontumor lung tissue or from cryopreserved PBMC samples. Donors were under 95 patients with early-stage, untreated non-small cell lung cancer from the lung TRACERx cohort. A patient was chosen for TCR sequencing only when enough RNA was available from at least two tumor regions. Libraries were built with 5' RACE. The sequencer was a NextSeq 500. To allow correction of PCR and sequencing errors, the TCR library protocol tagged every TCR cDNA molecule with a unique molecular identifier. The authors processed their data as follows. TCR identification, UMI-based error correction and CDR3 extraction were performed with Decombinator tools. Expanded TCRs were defined as those above a frequency of 2 per 1,000, corresponding to the top 1% of the tumor frequency distribution. Each repertoire was subsampled 100 times to 5,000 TCRs, after which Renyi diversity was computed with the R vegan package. CDR3 similarity networks were constructed using string-kernel similarity of amino acid triplets, with links drawn between CDR3s whose pairwise similarity was above 0.82. TCRdb passed the public sequencing reads through fastp at Q25 and MiXCR, retaining productive beta sequences. Each entry merges the rows of one CDR3 protein and shows their most common DNA and genes. TCRdb, rather than the study authors, made the V and J calls. The table for this sample lists approximately 52,000 distinct CDR3 sequences; less than 8.5% of them were counted only once. The ten largest clones capture about 3% of the sample.

The cysteine opens and the phenylalanine closes a CDR3 of 12 amino acids. The only DNA kept is the CDR3, 36 bases in frame from the first base. Relative to germline, V is 0 bases shorter and J is 6 bases shorter, with 6 bases between their ends. In the germline V gene, CDR1 corresponds to SQVTM and CDR2 to ANQGSEA. This sequence uses TRBV29-1 and TRBJ2-1, with no confident D gene call. This TCR derives from a female donor with early-stage non-small cell lung cancer. The material sequenced was PBMCs, taken at surgery. The CDR3 here reads CSVEDLVNEQFF. The DNA sequence is TGCAGCGTTGAAGATCTGGTCAATGAGCAGTTCTTC.